The 3 T cell receptor beta chains presented below share a single source sample, sequenced in a study of Ad26.COV2.S vaccination and SARS-CoV-2 variants. The treatment here: 19 received Ad26.COV2.S at low or high dose, single or two shots; roughly five received placebo; per-sample allocation not given. Sampling was done on day 63 after the first vaccine or placebo injection. Method: immunoSEQ multiplex PCR; TCRdb's copy keeps in-frame clones and lacks some. The sample lists about 400,000 clones, 80% to 90% occurring once. Source: peripheral blood, taken in a trial of Ad26.COV2.S vaccine versus placebo. The receptors originated from a person aged 18-60 years who received the Ad26.COV2.S COVID-19 vaccine or a placebo.

This chain links TRBV12-3 or TRBV12-4 with TRBJ2-1; D not resolved. V lost 2 bases and J lost 6, with 8 bases in between. The CDR3 consists of 13 residues. The CDR3 reads CASSLRWANEQFF. The CDR3, as DNA: TGTGCCAGCAGTTTAAGGTGGGCCAATGAGCAGTTCTTC.

The chain is built from TRBV11-2 and TRBJ2-7; 9 nucleotides line up with TRBD1. The CDR3 is 16 residues long. Losses at the gene ends were 1 base for V and 1 base for J; bases not matched to a gene: 5. Germline CDR1 SGHAT, CDR2 FQNNGV. DNA of the CDR3: TGTGCCAGCAGCTTAGGGGGGGGGACAGGGTCCTACGAGCAGTACTTC. Its protein product is CASSLGGGTGSYEQYF.

V is TRBV19 and J is TRBJ1-1, with 7 bases aligning to TRBD1. After removal of 3 bases from V and 5 bases from J, the junction contained 6 bases not matched to a gene. The CDR3 covers 14 residues. Germline V lookup: CDR1 LNHDA, CDR2 SQIVND (reference sequence). The DNA for the CDR3 is TGTGCCAGTAGTATCCGGGACAGTTGGACTGAAGCTTTCTTT. This codes for CASSIRDSWTEAFF.